The clone carrying this T cell receptor (beta chain) has more than one count but fewer than ten. The antigen remains unidentified. This CDR3 has 15 residues. Per germline, CDR1 SEHNR and CDR2 FQNEAQ (reference sequence). V lost 2 bases to trimming and J lost 7 bases, with 15 bases between them. The data were taken from a study of T cells after yellow fever vaccination. General observations from the study: Re-detected after boosting: most primary clones, approximately 97% of CD4 and about 89% of CD8.

TCRdb redid the calling of the 5' RACE reads with MiXCR, one entry per CDR3 protein. Of roughly 49,000 distinct CDR3 sequences listed, around 7% are singletons. This sample comprised CD8+ T cells sorted from PBMCs, obtained around 15 days after the first yellow fever vaccination. The chain has TRBV7-9 and TRBJ2-1; weak D call: TRBD1 (6 bases). This sequence originates from a man between 18 and 35 years old who received the YFV17D yellow fever vaccine. As DNA, the CDR3 is TGTGCCAGCAGCTTAACGGAGCAGGGGTGGAATGAGCAGTTCTTC. Protein product: CASSLTEQGWNEQFF. Combining the CDR3 with reference TRBV7-9 and TRBJ2-1 gives the whole variable domain DTGVSQNPRHKITKRGQNVTFRCDPISEHNRLYWYRQTLGQGPEFLTYFQNEAQLEKSRLLSDRFSAERPKGSFSTLEIQRTEQGDSAMYLCASSLTEQGWNEQFFGPGTRLTVL.